This T cell receptor beta chain was obtained from a study of shared clonotypes between healthy human individuals (dated by TCRdb to about 2020). Turning to the overall study: The cohort included three men and two women between 18 and 49 years of age. For each donor, CD4 naive and CD4 memory were each given three plates, CD8 naive was given two plates, and CD8 memory was given one plate. The study deeply sequenced blood TCR repertoires of about 5 healthy adults to estimate repertoire size and the extent of clonotype sharing between individuals. To increase sequencing depth and limit assay-specific biases, different laboratories used diverse techniques to prepare libraries and sequence TCR repertoires. Per donor, leukapheresis produced somewhere between about 0.85 and 9.5 billion PBMCs. Study-wide findings and limitations: Pairwise subsampling led to the expectation that sequencing depth would affect the degree of clonotype sharing among donors. When a handful of donors were compared, the shared fraction of clonotypes was about 5.4% for naive CD4, about 4% for naive CD8, 2% to 2.5% for memory CD4, and 0.35% to 0.4% for memory CD8. Compared with non-shared clonotypes, clonotypes shared by all four sorted-subset donors had higher generation probabilities. Incomplete sequencing was indicated by rarefaction of sorted-subset datasets, despite the large sequencing depth. Naive subsets generally had larger estimated clonotype richness than memory subsets did. Only blood was sampled, and tissue TCR repertoires likely differ from those in blood. The small number of donors limited the genetic and exposure-history diversity represented.

The CDR3 holds 14 amino acids from the cysteine to the phenylalanine. Only the CDR3 region is kept as DNA, spanning 42 bases read in frame from base 1. From the germline V gene, CDR1 is MNHEY and CDR2 is SVGAGI. V gives up 5 bases and J gives up 6 bases, and the segment between their germline ends measures 13 bases. A note on this clone: Its antigen is currently not known. Base-call qualities are not available, and no considerably larger clone is one nucleotide away.

Using the deep immunoSEQ assay, multiplex PCR amplified TCR CDR3 regions from genomic DNA. Genomic DNA extracted from each cell subset was distributed evenly over all wells of several immunoSEQ 96-well plates, and each plate served as one replicate. For sorted subsets, approximately 210 ng genomic DNA, equal to tens of thousands of T cell genomes, was loaded into each replicate PCR. Purified libraries were quantified with a Qubit 3.0 fluorometer, sized on a Bioanalyzer 2100, and re-quantified with the KAPA Library Quantification kit. Every immunoSEQ 96-well plate was sequenced on a dedicated single-read 150-cycle Illumina NextSeq 550 flow cell. In the original analysis: Because the immunoSEQ output held only junctional sequences and lacked quality scores, the filtering could not match the filtering applied to full-length reads. Sequences were annotated with PyIR, a Python wrapper for IgBLAST v1.9, and V/J genes and CDR3 were assigned using IMGT germline references. Any read was removed if the V/J assignment was weak (E-value above 1e-6), the CDR3 was missing, or the read contained stop codons, out-of-frame junctions, or ambiguous translated residues. V3J clonotypes were defined as sequences sharing the same inferred V gene, J gene, and CDR3 amino acid sequence. Percentage overlap between repertoires was computed as shared unique clonotypes divided by the size of the smaller repertoire. RTK rarefaction, the Chao1 estimator, and Recon v2.1 estimates of unobserved clonotypes were used to assess repertoire richness. For all TCRbeta clonotypes obtained by the gDNA method from several donors, generation probabilities were computed with OLGA. Here the immuneACCESS table is served through TCRdb, limited to in-frame sequences with V and J called. Missing clones are a known gap in these copies; in checked studies unresolved V genes cover under half, and the rest lacks a known reason. For V, J and clone size, that table is used; D and trimming come from the DNA. The sample table lists around 1,100,000 clones, roughly 77% of them with a count of one. Jointly, the top ten make up approximately 0.95% of the sample.

Healthy HIV-negative adults with no recently reported acute infections or vaccinations were included as donors. All donors were Caucasian adults living in Nashville, Tennessee, USA. CD4+ T cells were enriched by magnetic negative selection; naive cells were then positively selected on CD45RA, and the negative fraction formed the memory subset. Blood was collected by leukapheresis, and PBMCs were isolated by Ficoll-Histopaque density gradient centrifugation and then cryopreserved in liquid nitrogen vapor phase. Purity and quantity of every magnetically sorted T cell population were checked by analytical flow cytometry. Genomic DNA was isolated from each sorted fraction and quantified by UV absorbance on a Nanodrop 2000c.

The receptor comes from a man aged 18-30 years in good health. Some clones in this sample may be carry-over from other donors' samples. The V and J segments used are TRBV6-5 and TRBJ2-2; perhaps TRBD1 is the D gene, with 6 bases matching. Source material: memory CD4+ T cells from PBMCs. The cell subset or site label, read with the paper, signifies: CD45RA-negative fraction. The DNA sequence is as follows: TGTGCCAGCAGTGGGCAGGGGTCGGCCGGGGAGCTGTTTTTT. Its product reads: CASSGQGSAGELFF.